This entry describes one T cell receptor beta chain. The antigen remains unidentified. This specimen belongs to a study of cytomegalovirus exposure and HLA in healthy donors. Study information: Ancestry clustering placed roughly four fifths of more than 350 genotyped donors in the Caucasian-associated cluster.

The V end lost 2 bases, the J end lost 1 base, and 5 bases lay between the germline ends. Looked up from germline, CDR1 is SEHNR and CDR2 is FQNEAQ (reference sequence). CDR3 length: 13 amino acids. Study outcomes and limitations: Many donors shared some public TCRs, even though most TCR sequences were rare.

The PCR made use of 60 Vbeta and 13 Jbeta primers. TCRdb keeps only in-frame clones here, not all; method: immunoSEQ multiplex PCR. Among about 57,000 clones listed, approximately 80% were seen once. What was sequenced was PBMCs. The chain recombines TRBV7-9 with TRBJ1-1, with no clear D. This TCR derives from a man aged 30 to 39 in good health and CMV-seronegative. The DNA of the CDR3 is TGTGCCAGCAGCTTACCAGGGAACACTGAAGCTTTCTTT. Translating it yields CASSLPGNTEAFF.